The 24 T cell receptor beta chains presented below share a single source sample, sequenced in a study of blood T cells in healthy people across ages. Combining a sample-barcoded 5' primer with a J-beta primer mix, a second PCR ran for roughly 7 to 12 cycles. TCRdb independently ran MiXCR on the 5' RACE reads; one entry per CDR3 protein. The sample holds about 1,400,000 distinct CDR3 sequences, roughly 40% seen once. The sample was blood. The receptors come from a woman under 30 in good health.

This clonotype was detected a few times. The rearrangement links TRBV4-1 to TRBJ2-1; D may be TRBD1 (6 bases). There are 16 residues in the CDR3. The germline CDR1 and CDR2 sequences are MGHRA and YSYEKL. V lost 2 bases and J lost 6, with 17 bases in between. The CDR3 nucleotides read TGCGCCAGCAGCCAACTAACAGGGTCCCGGGGCAATGAGCAGTTCTTC. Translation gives CASSQLTGSRGNEQFF.

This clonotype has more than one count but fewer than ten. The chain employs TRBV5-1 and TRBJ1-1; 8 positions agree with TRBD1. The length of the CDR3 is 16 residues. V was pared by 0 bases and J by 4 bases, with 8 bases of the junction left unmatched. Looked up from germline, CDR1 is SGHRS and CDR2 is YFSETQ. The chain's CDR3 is CASSLGDRGESTEAFF. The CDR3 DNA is TGCGCCAGCAGCTTGGGCGACAGGGGAGAGAGCACTGAAGCTTTCTTT.

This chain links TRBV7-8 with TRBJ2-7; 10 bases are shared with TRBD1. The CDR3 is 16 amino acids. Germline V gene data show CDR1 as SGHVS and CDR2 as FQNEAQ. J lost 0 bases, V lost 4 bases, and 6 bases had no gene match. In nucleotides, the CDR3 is TGTGCCAGCAGCTCGGTCGACAGGGGGCTCTCCTACGAGCAGTACTTC. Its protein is CASSSVDRGLSYEQYF.

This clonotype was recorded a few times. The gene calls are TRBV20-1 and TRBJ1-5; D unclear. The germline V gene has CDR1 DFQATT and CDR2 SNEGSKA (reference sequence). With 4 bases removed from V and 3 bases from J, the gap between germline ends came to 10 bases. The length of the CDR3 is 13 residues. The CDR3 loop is CSAIRGVNQPQHF. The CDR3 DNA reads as TGCAGTGCTATCAGAGGAGTCAATCAGCCCCAGCATTTT.

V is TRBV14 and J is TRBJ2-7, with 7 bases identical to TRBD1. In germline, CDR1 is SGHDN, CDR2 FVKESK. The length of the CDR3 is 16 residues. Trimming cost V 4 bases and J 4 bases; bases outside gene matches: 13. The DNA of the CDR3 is TGTGCCAGCAGCCGAGTACCGGGACAGCCCCTTTACGAGCAGTACTTC. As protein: CASSRVPGQPLYEQYF.

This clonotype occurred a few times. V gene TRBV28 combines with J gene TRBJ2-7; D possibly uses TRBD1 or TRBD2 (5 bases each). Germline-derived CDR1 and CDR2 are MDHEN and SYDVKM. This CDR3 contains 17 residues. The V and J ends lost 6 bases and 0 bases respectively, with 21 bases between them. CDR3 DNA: TGTGCCAGCAGCTTACCGAGGGGTCCGGACGGCTCCTACGAGCAGTACTTC. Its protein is CASSLPRGPDGSYEQYF.

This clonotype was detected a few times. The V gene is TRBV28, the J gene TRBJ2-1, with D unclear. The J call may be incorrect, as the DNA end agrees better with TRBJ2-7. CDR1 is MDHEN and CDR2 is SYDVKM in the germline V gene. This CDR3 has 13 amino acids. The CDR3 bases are TGTGCCAGCCGGTTAAGCTCCTACAATGAGCAGTACTTC. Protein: CASRLSSYNEQYF.

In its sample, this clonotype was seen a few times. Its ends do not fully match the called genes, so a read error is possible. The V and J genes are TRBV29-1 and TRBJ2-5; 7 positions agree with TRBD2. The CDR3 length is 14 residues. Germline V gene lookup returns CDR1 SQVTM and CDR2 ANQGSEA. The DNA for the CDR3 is TGCAGCGTGGAAGAAAGGAGTCCGGGGAGGGAGCAGTACTTC. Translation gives CSVEERSPGREQYF.

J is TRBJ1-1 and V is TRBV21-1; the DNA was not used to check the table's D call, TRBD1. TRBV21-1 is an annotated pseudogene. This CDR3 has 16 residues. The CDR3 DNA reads TGTGCCAGCAGCAGGGGACAGGGGGCGCGGCGGACTGAAGCTTTCTTT. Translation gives CASSRGQGARRTEAFF.

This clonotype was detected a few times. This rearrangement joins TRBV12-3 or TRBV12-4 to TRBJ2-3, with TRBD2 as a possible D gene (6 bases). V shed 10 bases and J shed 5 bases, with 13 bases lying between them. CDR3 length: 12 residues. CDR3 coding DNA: TGTGCCACCTCCAACGGGGGAGATACGCAGTATTTT. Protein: CATSNGGDTQYF.

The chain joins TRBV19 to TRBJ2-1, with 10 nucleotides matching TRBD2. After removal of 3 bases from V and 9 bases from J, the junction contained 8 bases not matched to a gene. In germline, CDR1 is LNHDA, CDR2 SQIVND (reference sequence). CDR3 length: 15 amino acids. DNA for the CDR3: TGTGCCAGTAGTATGTCTACTAGCGGGATCCCTGAGCAGTTCTTC. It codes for CASSMSTSGIPEQFF.

The CDR3 bases are TGTGCCAGCAGTTTCGCTAGCGAGGCAGATACGCAGTATTTT. It specifies CASSFASEADTQYF. This rearrangement joins TRBV12-3 or TRBV12-4 to TRBJ2-3, with a weak D call TRBD2 (6 bases). This CDR3 comprises 14 residues. V lost 3 bases, J lost 4 bases, and 11 bases lay in between.

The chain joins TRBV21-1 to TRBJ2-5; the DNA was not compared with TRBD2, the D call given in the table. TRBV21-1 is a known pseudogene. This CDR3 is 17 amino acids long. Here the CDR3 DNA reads TGTGCCAGCAGCATACACTACAACGGGGGGGCTGAGGAGACCCAGTACTTC. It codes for CASSIHYNGGAEETQYF.

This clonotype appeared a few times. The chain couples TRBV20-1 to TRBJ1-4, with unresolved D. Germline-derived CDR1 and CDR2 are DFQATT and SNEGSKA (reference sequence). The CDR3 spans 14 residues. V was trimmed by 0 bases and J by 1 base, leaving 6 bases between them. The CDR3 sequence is CSARDWLTNEKLFF. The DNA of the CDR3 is TGCAGTGCTAGAGACTGGCTAACTAATGAAAAACTGTTTTTT.

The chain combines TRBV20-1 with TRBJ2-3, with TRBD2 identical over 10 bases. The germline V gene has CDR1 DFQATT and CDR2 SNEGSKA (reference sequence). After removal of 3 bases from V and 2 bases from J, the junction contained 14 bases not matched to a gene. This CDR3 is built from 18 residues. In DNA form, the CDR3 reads TGCAGTGCTAGGGGACTAGCGTTTAGCCCCACGTCCACAGATACGCAGTATTTT. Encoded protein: CSARGLAFSPTSTDTQYF.

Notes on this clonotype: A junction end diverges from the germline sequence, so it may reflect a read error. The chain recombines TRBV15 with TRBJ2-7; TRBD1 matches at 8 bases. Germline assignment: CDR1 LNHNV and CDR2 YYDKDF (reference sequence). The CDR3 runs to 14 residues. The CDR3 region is CAASVGQGAYEQYF. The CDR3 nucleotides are TGTGCCGCCAGCGTAGGACAGGGAGCTTACGAGCAGTACTTC.

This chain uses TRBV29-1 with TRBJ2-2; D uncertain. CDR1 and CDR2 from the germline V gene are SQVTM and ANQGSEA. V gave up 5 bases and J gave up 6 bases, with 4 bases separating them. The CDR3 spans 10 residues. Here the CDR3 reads CSVRAGELFF. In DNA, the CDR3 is TGCAGCGTTCGGGCCGGGGAGCTGTTTTTT.

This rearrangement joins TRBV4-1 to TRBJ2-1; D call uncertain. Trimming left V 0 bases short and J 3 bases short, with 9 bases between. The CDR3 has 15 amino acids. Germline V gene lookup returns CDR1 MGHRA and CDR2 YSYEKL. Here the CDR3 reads CASSQDIGDYNEQFF. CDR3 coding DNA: TGCGCCAGCAGCCAAGACATTGGAGACTACAATGAGCAGTTCTTC.

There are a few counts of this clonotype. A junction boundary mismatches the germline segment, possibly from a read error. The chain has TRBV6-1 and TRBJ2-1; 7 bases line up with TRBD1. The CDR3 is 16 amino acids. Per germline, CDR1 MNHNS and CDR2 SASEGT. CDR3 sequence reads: CASSAPGTESSNEQFF. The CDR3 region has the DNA TGTGCCAGCAGTGCCCCCGGGACAGAGTCCTCCAATGAGCAGTTCTTC.

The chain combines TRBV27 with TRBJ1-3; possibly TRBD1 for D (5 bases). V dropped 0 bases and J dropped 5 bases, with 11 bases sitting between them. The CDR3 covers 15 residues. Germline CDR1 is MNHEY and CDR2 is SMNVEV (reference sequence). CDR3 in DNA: TGTGCCAGCAGTTTATCTCTGGAGGGGAGAAACACCATATATTTT. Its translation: CASSLSLEGRNTIYF.

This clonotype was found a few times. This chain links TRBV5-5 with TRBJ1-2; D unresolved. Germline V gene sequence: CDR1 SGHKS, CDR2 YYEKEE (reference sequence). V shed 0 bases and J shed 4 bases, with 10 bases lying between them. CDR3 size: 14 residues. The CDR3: CASSLVLSPYGYTF. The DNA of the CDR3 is TGTGCCAGCAGCTTGGTCTTGTCACCCTATGGCTACACCTTC.

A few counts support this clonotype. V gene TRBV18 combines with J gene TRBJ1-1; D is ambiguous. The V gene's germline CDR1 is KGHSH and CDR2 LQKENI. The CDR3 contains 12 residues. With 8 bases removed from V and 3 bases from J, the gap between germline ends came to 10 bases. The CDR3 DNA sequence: TGTGCCAGCCGAAAGAGGGACACTGAAGCTTTCTTT. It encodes CASRKRDTEAFF.

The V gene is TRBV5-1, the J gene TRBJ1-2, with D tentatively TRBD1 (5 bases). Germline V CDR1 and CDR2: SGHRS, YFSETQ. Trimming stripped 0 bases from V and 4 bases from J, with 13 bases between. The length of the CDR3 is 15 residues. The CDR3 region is CASSLDGGEAYGYTF. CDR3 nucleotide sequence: TGCGCCAGCAGCTTGGATGGGGGTGAGGCCTATGGCTACACCTTC.

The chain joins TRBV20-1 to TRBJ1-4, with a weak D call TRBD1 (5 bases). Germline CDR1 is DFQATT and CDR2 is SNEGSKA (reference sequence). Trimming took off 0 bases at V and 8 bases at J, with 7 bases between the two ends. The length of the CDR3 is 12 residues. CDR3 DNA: TGCAGTGCTAGAGACGGGGGAGAAAAACTGTTTTTT. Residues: CSARDGGEKLFF.